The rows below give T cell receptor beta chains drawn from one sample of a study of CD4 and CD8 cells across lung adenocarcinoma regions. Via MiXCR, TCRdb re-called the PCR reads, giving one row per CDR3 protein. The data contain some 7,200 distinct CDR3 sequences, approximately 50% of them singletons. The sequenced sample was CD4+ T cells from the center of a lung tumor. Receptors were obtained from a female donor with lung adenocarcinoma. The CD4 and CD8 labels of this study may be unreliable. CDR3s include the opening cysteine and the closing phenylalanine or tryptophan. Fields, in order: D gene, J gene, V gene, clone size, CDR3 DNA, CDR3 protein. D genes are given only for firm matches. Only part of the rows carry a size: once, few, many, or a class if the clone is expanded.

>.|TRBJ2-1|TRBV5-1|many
TGCGCCAGCAGCTTGGACGGACCACAAATGGAGCAGTTCTTC
CASSLDGPQMEQFF
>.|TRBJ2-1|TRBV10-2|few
TGCGCCAGCAGTTCCGGGACCAGCATTGGGCAGTTCTTC
CASSSGTSIGQFF
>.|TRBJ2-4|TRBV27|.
TGTGCCGCGGCCAACCGCGGCGGTGACCAAAAGATCCAGTACTTC
CAAANRGGDQKIQYF
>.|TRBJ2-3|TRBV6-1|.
TGTGCCAGCGGGGGGACCGGGTGCGGAGTAACAGAGACCCAGTACTTT
CASGGTGCGVTETQYF
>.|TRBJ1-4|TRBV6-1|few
TGTGCCAGCAGTGAAGCGGGCAGCCAAAATGAAAAACTGTTTTTT
CASSEAGSQNEKLFF
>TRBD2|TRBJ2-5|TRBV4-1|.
TGCGCCGGGAGGCTCGGCGGGGGTGGCACAGAGACCCAGTACTTC
CAGRLGGGGTETQYF
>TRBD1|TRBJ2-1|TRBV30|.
TGTGCCTGGAGCAGAGACAGGGTGGGCAATGAGCAGTTCTTC
CAWSRDRVGNEQFF
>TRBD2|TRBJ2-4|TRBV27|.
TGTGCCAGCCCCGGCCTCGGCGGGGGAGGAAACATTCAGTACTTC
CASPGLGGGGNIQYF
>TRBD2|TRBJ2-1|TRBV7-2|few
TGTGCCAGCAGGGCTAGCGGGAGCAGCAATGAGCAGTTCTTC
CASRASGSSNEQFF
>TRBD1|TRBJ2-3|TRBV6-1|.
TGTGCCAGCGGCTCGGGGCCAGGGGGCACAGATACGCAGTACTTT
CASGSGPGGTDTQYF